The clone carrying this T cell receptor beta chain showed up many times. This entry is derived from a study of T cells in Graves' hyperthyroidism and ophthalmopathy. Trimming left V 2 bases short and J 0 bases short, with 19 bases between. This CDR3 contains 18 residues. Amplification of TCR beta CDR3 regions was performed using RNA transcripts as template. Researchers ran a first-round RT-PCR on the TCR CDR3 using the HTBI primer set. TCRdb used MiXCR to reprocess the multiplex PCR reads, holding one entry per CDR3 protein. The sample holds some 700,000 distinct CDR3 sequences; roughly 17% are singletons and the top ten take 15% to 17%.

The TCR comes from a man aged 50 to 60 with Graves' hyperthyroidism. The specimen sequenced was blood. The chain carries TRBV12-3 or TRBV12-4 and TRBJ2-5; D assignment may be TRBD1 or TRBD2 (6 bases each). The DNA of the CDR3 is TGTGCCAGCAGTTTAAGGGGGGCAGGGAGGATGTACCAAGAGACCCAGTACTTC. Amino acid sequence: CASSLRGAGRMYQETQYF.